The subject of this entry is one TCR beta chain. Its antigen is not identified. The data are from a study of T cell responses to AZD1222 COVID-19 vaccine. Method: immunoSEQ multiplex PCR; TCRdb's copy keeps in-frame clones and lacks some. The sample yields about 180,000 clones, over 80% seen once. Germline-derived CDR1 and CDR2 are SGHTA and FQGTGA. V lost 5 bases, J lost 4 bases, and 9 bases stayed unmatched. CDR3 size: 16 residues. Study observations and caveats: The breadth and depth of Spike-specific TCRs increased once two AZD1222 doses had been given. Baseline testing showed seropositivity in only six AZD1222 recipients.

This sequence was found in an adult who received the MenACWY meningococcal vaccine as a control. The rearrangement links TRBV7-3 to TRBJ2-1; 9 nucleotides match TRBD2. Material: peripheral blood, obtained 28 days after the second dose of the MenACWY control vaccine. The CDR3 loop is CASSQVAGVGYNEQFF. CDR3 nucleotide sequence: TGTGCCAGCAGCCAAGTAGCGGGGGTCGGGTACAATGAGCAGTTCTTC.